The 9 T cell receptor beta chains listed next were all sequenced from one sample in a study of cytomegalovirus exposure and HLA in healthy donors. TCRdb keeps only in-frame clones here, not all; method: immunoSEQ multiplex PCR. The sample holds 120,000 or so clones, more than 70% seen once. Material: PBMCs. The origin of the receptors is a woman between 25 and 40 years old in good health and CMV-seronegative.

The V call is TRBV28, the J call TRBJ1-2, with D perhaps TRBD1 (5 bases). This CDR3 region has 13 residues. Per the germline V gene, CDR1 is MDHEN and CDR2 is SYDVKM. V gave up 7 bases and J gave up 6 bases, with 15 bases separating them. The CDR3 DNA follows: TGTGCCAGCACCACAATTCAGGGCGATGGCTACACCTTC. This encodes CASTTIQGDGYTF.

The chain uses TRBV5-6 and TRBJ2-3; 9 positions match TRBD1. The V and J ends lost 5 bases and 0 bases, in that order; junction bases with no gene match: 4. The germline V gene has CDR1 SGHDT and CDR2 YYEEEE. This CDR3 is built from 15 residues. The CDR3 nucleotides are TGTGCCAGCAGGTCCGGGACAGGGAGCACAGATACGCAGTATTTT. Amino acids: CASRSGTGSTDTQYF.

This chain connects TRBV7-2 to TRBJ2-7, with TRBD2 matching over 12 bases. Germline V gene lookup returns CDR1 SGHTA and CDR2 FQGNSA. This CDR3 has 18 amino acids. Losses at the gene ends were 2 bases for V and 4 bases for J; bases not matched to a gene: 12. CDR3 amino acids: CASSLTASGGGLSYEQYF. Written as DNA, the CDR3 is TGTGCCAGCAGCTTAACGGCTAGCGGGGGGGGTCTCTCGTACGAGCAGTACTTC.

This clone has a handful of counts. V gene TRBV2 combines with J gene TRBJ2-2; D is possibly TRBD1 (5 bases). The CDR3 is 14 residues long. Germline V lookup: CDR1 SNHLY, CDR2 FYNNEI. Trimming left V 4 bases short and J 5 bases short, with 11 bases between. The DNA of the CDR3 is TGTGCCAGCAGTGCCCGGGCAGGGACCGGGGAGCTGTTTTTT. Translated, it gives CASSARAGTGELFF.

The chain recombines TRBV5-6 with TRBJ2-7; D is undetermined. The length of the CDR3 is 14 residues. Germline lookup yields CDR1 SGHDT and CDR2 YYEEEE. The germline V and J ends were trimmed by 4 bases and 2 bases, with 13 bases remaining between them. CDR3 nucleotides: TGTGCCAGCAGCCCGCGGAATGCTCCCTACGAGCAGTACTTC. Translation: CASSPRNAPYEQYF.

The chain has TRBV5-1 and TRBJ2-3; 7 nucleotides match TRBD1. CDR1 SGHRS and CDR2 YFSETQ come from the germline V gene. V lost 3 bases, J lost 0 bases, and 10 bases stayed unmatched. The CDR3 extends over 17 amino acids. The CDR3 DNA reads TGCGCCAGCAGCTATAGCCTGAGGGGGCCGAGCACAGATACGCAGTATTTT. It is translated as CASSYSLRGPSTDTQYF.

The genes are TRBV6-1 and TRBJ2-2; possibly TRBD2 for D (5 bases). The CDR3 length is 14 residues. The ends were cut back, 4 bases at V and 4 bases at J, with 10 bases in the middle. Germline-derived CDR1 and CDR2 are MNHNS and SASEGT. For the CDR3, the DNA is TGTGCCAGCAGTGCCCGGGGTCTCACCGGGGAGCTGTTTTTT. It encodes CASSARGLTGELFF.

The rearrangement uses TRBV5-4 and TRBJ2-2; TRBD2 matches 9 bases. Per the germline V gene, CDR1 is SGHNT and CDR2 is YYREEE (reference sequence). This CDR3 contains 19 residues. V lost 2 bases and J lost 1; bases outside the gene matches: 12. This chain's CDR3 is CASSLLAGGPGRNTGELFF. The CDR3 DNA reads as TGTGCCAGCAGCTTACTTGCGGGGGGGCCTGGGCGGAACACCGGGGAGCTGTTTTTT.

The V gene is TRBV7-2, the J gene TRBJ1-2; D gene unclear. V lost 5 bases, J lost 8 bases, and 15 bases lay in between. This CDR3 has 13 amino acids. The germline CDR1 and CDR2 sequences are SGHTA and FQGNSA. CDR3 protein: CASSLDTFSGYTF. The CDR3 DNA sequence: TGTGCCAGCAGCCTAGACACCTTTTCCGGCTACACCTTC. The full variable domain, its missing parts supplied by reference TRBV7-2 and TRBJ1-2, is GAGVSQSPSNKVTEKGKDVELRCDPISGHTALYWYRQSLGQGLEFLIYFQGNSAPDKSGLPSDRFSAERTGGSVSTLTIQRTQQEDSAVYLCASSLDTFSGYTFGSGTRLTVV.